This TCR beta chain was retrieved from a study of blood T cell repertoires in COVID-19. Sequencing used immunoSEQ multiplex PCR; TCRdb keeps in-frame clones, though not all of them. The table lists around 200,000 clones, approximately 84% of them singletons. V lost 3 bases to trimming and J lost 5 bases, with 10 bases between them. The CDR3 loop spans 13 amino acids. The germline CDR1 and CDR2 sequences are LGHDT and YNNKEL (reference sequence). The chain combines TRBV3-1 (or the pseudogene TRBV3-2) with TRBJ1-1; TRBD1 might be the D (5 bases). The TCR originated in a man aged 45 to 65 with active or convalescent COVID-19. Sequencing input: peripheral blood. For the CDR3, the DNA is TGTGCCAGCAGCCAGGGGCGAAGAACTGAAGCTTTCTTT. This sequence encodes CASSQGRRTEAFF.